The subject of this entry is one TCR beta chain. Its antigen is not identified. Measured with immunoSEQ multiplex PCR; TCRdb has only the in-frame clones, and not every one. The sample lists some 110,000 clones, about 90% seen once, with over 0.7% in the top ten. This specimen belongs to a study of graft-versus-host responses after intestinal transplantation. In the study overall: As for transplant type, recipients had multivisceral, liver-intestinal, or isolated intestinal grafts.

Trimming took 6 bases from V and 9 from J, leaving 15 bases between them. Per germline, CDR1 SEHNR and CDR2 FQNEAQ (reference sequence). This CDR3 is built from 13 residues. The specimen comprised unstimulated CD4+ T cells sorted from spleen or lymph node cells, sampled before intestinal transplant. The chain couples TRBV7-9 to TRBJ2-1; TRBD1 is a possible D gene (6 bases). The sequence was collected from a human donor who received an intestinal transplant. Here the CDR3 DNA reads TGTGCCAGCAGTCCTCTCCAGGGGAGTGAGCAGTTCTTC. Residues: CASSPLQGSEQFF.